A single sample is the source of the 21 T cell receptor beta chains below, sequenced in a study of blood T cells in healthy people across ages. Next came a second PCR, run for about 6 to 12 cycles, which used a sample-barcoded 5' primer along with a J-beta primer mix. From the 5' RACE reads, TCRdb called clonotypes with MiXCR, one entry per CDR3 protein. The profile shows hundreds of thousands of distinct CDR3 sequences, about 25% of them singletons. These data were likewise used in another study, on T cells of mothers and their children.

Sequencing was carried out using blood. All receptors come from a boy aged 10-17 years in good health.

This rearrangement joins TRBV15 to TRBJ1-3; 7 bases map to TRBD1. The germline CDR1 and CDR2 sequences are LNHNV and YYDKDF (reference sequence). The CDR3 covers 14 residues. Unmatched junction bases numbered 0, after V lost 1 base and J lost 3 bases. The CDR3 reads CATSRGTGGNTIYF. The CDR3 bases are TGTGCCACCAGCAGAGGGACAGGTGGAAACACCATATATTTT.

J is TRBJ2-3 and V is TRBV5-1; perhaps D is TRBD1 or TRBD2 (6 bases each). Germline V lookup: CDR1 SGHRS, CDR2 YFSETQ. The V end lost 1 base, the J end lost 6 bases, and 15 bases lay between the germline ends. This CDR3 is 15 amino acids long. CDR3 bases: TGCGCCAGCAGCTTGAAACGGGGGCAAAGCGATACGCAGTATTTT. Translated, it gives CASSLKRGQSDTQYF.

This chain uses TRBV14 with TRBJ2-1, with 8 bases fitting TRBD2. The CDR3 is 15 residues long. Unmatched junction bases numbered 10, after V lost 5 bases and J lost 7 bases. Germline V CDR1 and CDR2: SGHDN, FVKESK. The CDR3 DNA sequence: TGTGCCAGCAGCTCGGGACTAGATCGGTGGAATGAGCAGTTCTTC. It codes for CASSSGLDRWNEQFF.

The chain uses TRBV7-3 and TRBJ1-6; D remains ambiguous. Germline lookup yields CDR1 SGHTA and CDR2 FQGTGA. The CDR3 runs 13 residues. Trimming cost V 8 bases and J 10 bases, with 15 bases left between them. CDR3 amino acids: CASSLNFRSPLHF. For the CDR3, the DNA is TGTGCCAGCTCCCTCAACTTCCGGTCACCCCTCCACTTT.

The gene calls are TRBV7-6 and TRBJ1-4, with a possible D match to TRBD1 (5 bases). V shed 4 bases and J shed 7 bases, with 13 bases lying between them. CDR3 length: 14 amino acids. Germline V CDR1 and CDR2: SGHVS, FNYEAQ. The CDR3 here is CASSSGALGEKLFF. CDR3 coding DNA: TGTGCCAGCAGCTCCGGGGCGCTTGGTGAAAAACTGTTTTTT.

A few counts support this clonotype. The chain couples TRBV20-1 to TRBJ2-5; D unclear. The CDR3 extends over 13 amino acids. Germline V gene data show CDR1 as DFQATT and CDR2 as SNEGSKA (reference sequence). V lost 1 base to trimming and J lost 0 bases, with 6 bases between them. The CDR3 nucleotides are TGCAGTGCTAGAGTTGGGTACCAAGAGACCCAGTACTTC. It codes for CSARVGYQETQYF.

This clonotype appeared a few times. The chain links TRBV29-1 to TRBJ2-5; TRBD2 matches at 8 bases. The tail of the sequence fits TRBJ2-1 better, so the J call may be wrong. This CDR3 region has 12 residues. The germline V gene encodes CDR1 SQVTM and CDR2 ANQGSEA. CDR3: CSVLAGYNEQFF. The DNA of the CDR3 is TGCAGCGTTCTAGCGGGCTACAATGAGCAGTTCTTC.

The table lists this clonotype with a few counts. CDR3 nucleotide sequence: TGTGCCAGCAGCCAAGACACCCGGACTAGCGGGGGAGCTCAACAAGAGACCCAGTACTTC. It specifies CASSQDTRTSGGAQQETQYF. J is TRBJ2-5 and V is TRBV14, with TRBD2 matching 13 bases. Germline V gene data show CDR1 as SGHDN and CDR2 as FVKESK. The CDR3 consists of 20 residues. V lost 0 bases and J lost 2; bases outside the gene matches: 12.

V and J are TRBV7-9 and TRBJ2-7; D is unresolved. Germline V gene data show CDR1 as SEHNR and CDR2 as FQNEAQ (reference sequence). This CDR3 comprises 15 residues. V was cut by 5 bases and J by 1 base, with 15 bases left in between. The chain's CDR3 is CASSPTDTRSYEQYF. In DNA, the CDR3 is TGTGCCAGCAGCCCTACCGACACGCGATCCTACGAGCAGTACTTC.

The V call is TRBV6-4, the J call TRBJ1-5, with 9 bases identical to TRBD1. From germline, CDR1 is MRHNA and CDR2 SNTAGT. V gave up 6 bases and J gave up 2 bases; unmatched junction bases: 14. The CDR3 sequence is 18 residues long. The CDR3 loop reads CASRGTGKIGVCNQPQHF. The DNA of the CDR3 is TGTGCCAGCAGGGGGACAGGGAAAATCGGGGTTTGCAATCAGCCCCAGCATTTT.

This clonotype was recorded a few times. The chain recombines TRBV10-3 with TRBJ1-2, with TRBD1 matching 12 bases. Trimming at V came to 6 bases and at J to 4 bases, leaving 3 bases not matched to a gene. The CDR3 totals 14 residues. In germline, CDR1 is ENHRY, CDR2 SYGVKD. The CDR3 sequence: CAISLGQGAYGYTF. CDR3 nucleotide sequence: TGTGCCATCAGCCTGGGACAGGGGGCCTATGGCTACACCTTC.

The table lists this clonotype with a few counts. The rearrangement joins TRBV10-1 to TRBJ1-2, with D unclear. The V and J ends lost 10 bases and 1 base respectively, with 16 bases between them. CDR1 is WNHNN, CDR2 SYGVQD, per germline (reference sequence). The CDR3 loop spans 14 amino acids. The CDR3, as DNA: TGCGCCACCCTGGGCTGGACCCTTAACTATGGCTACACCTTC. Translation: CATLGWTLNYGYTF.

V usage is TRBV20-1 and J usage is TRBJ2-3; 11 bases line up with TRBD1. Germline V gene data show CDR1 as DFQATT and CDR2 as SNEGSKA (reference sequence). The CDR3 consists of 16 residues. V lost 0 bases, J lost 2 bases, and 4 bases stayed unmatched. The CDR3 sequence: CSARDRTGGYTDTQYF. CDR3 nucleotide sequence: TGCAGTGCTAGAGATAGGACAGGGGGCTACACAGATACGCAGTATTTT.

The chain combines TRBV7-9 with TRBJ1-2; D is uncertain. V was shortened by 3 bases and J by 3 bases, with 8 bases between the two germline ends. The CDR3 totals 13 residues. Looked up from germline, CDR1 is SEHNR and CDR2 is FQNEAQ (reference sequence). The CDR3: CASSLGYDYGYTF. CDR3 bases: TGTGCCAGCAGCTTGGGGTACGACTATGGCTACACCTTC.

There are a few counts of this clonotype. J is TRBJ2-3 and V is TRBV13; D possibly corresponds to TRBD1 (6 bases). The CDR3 covers 16 residues. The V gene's germline CDR1 is PRHDT and CDR2 FYEKMQ (reference sequence). The V end was cut by 5 bases, the J end by 4 bases, with 19 bases between. CDR3: CASSPPGTSIADTQYF. In nucleotides, the CDR3 is TGTGCCAGCAGCCCTCCCGGGACAAGTATTGCAGATACGCAGTATTTT.

This clonotype has just a few counts. The chain joins TRBV25-1 to TRBJ2-5, with D possibly TRBD2 on 6 matching bases. V lost 1 base to trimming and J lost 3 bases, with 15 bases between them. Per germline, CDR1 MGHDK and CDR2 SYGVNS. The CDR3 contains 16 residues. In DNA form, the CDR3 reads TGTGCCAGCAGTGAATCCATTGGAGGGGTCGAAGAGACCCAGTACTTC. Translating it yields CASSESIGGVEETQYF.

This clonotype was recorded a few times. The V call is TRBV12-3 or TRBV12-4, the J call TRBJ2-1; 8 nucleotides line up with TRBD1. Germline trimming cut 4 bases from V and 0 bases from J; bases unmatched to any gene: 8. The CDR3 has 17 amino acids. The CDR3 DNA reads TGTGCCAGCAGTTGGCCCGGGACAGGAATCTCCTACAATGAGCAGTTCTTC. Translating it yields CASSWPGTGISYNEQFF.

The sample holds a few counts of this clonotype. The chain joins TRBV25-1 to TRBJ1-4; TRBD1 might be the D (5 bases). The germline CDR1 and CDR2 sequences are MGHDK and SYGVNS. The CDR3 runs to 15 residues. The V gene lost 6 bases and the J gene lost 0 bases, with 11 bases spanning the gap. In DNA, the CDR3 is TGTGCCAGCAGCGAACCCAGGGCAACTAATGAAAAACTGTTTTTT. Translation: CASSEPRATNEKLFF.

The genes are TRBV3-1 and TRBJ2-5; perhaps TRBD2 as D (6 bases). From germline, CDR1 is LGHDT and CDR2 YNNKEL (reference sequence). The CDR3 extends over 16 amino acids. The V end lost 3 bases, the J end lost 0 bases, and 14 bases lay between the germline ends. CDR3 loop: CASSQAGGTYQETQYF. The CDR3 bases are TGTGCCAGCAGCCAGGCCGGGGGAACGTACCAAGAGACCCAGTACTTC.

V gene TRBV7-2 combines with J gene TRBJ2-3; D ambiguous. The germline V and J ends were trimmed by 3 bases and 0 bases, with 7 bases remaining between them. Germline-derived CDR1 and CDR2 are SGHTA and FQGNSA. The CDR3 is 14 residues long. The DNA for the CDR3 is TGTGCCAGCAGCTTTGTAGTCAGCACAGATACGCAGTATTTT. Translation: CASSFVVSTDTQYF.

This clonotype came up a few times. The genes are TRBV25-1 and TRBJ2-3; possibly TRBD1 or TRBD2 for D (5 bases each). There are 17 residues in the CDR3. The germline gives CDR1 MGHDK, CDR2 SYGVNS. Trimming removed 1 base from V and 2 bases from J, with 16 bases in between. This chain's CDR3 is CASSEWGRQLNTDTQYF. CDR3 DNA sequence: TGTGCCAGCAGTGAATGGGGGAGACAACTGAACACAGATACGCAGTATTTT.